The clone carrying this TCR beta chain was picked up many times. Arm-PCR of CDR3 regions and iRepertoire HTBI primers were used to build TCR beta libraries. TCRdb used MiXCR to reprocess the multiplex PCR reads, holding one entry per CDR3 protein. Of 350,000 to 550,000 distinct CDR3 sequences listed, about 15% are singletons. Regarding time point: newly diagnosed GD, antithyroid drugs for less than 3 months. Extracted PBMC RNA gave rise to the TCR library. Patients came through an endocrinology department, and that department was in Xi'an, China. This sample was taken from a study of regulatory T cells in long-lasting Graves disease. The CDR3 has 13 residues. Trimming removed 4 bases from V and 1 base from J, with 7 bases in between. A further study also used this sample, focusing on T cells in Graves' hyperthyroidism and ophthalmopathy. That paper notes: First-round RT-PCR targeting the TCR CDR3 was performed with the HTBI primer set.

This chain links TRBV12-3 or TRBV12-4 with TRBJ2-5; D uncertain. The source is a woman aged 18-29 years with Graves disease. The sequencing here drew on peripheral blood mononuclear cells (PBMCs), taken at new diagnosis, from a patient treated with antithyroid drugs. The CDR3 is CASSSGFQETQYF. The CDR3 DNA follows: TGTGCCAGCAGTTCTGGGTTCCAAGAGACCCAGTACTTC.